The T cell receptor beta chain under discussion was sequenced for a study of shared clonotypes between healthy human individuals. On the study more broadly: CD8 memory received one plate per donor, CD8 naive two, CD4 memory three and CD4 naive three. Study results and caveats: Blood was the only sampled material, and tissue repertoires likely differ.

Naive CD8 cells, CD45RO-negative and positively selected for CCR7, excluded terminally differentiated effector memory CD45RA+ cells. Adult donors, all healthy and HIV-negative, had no recent acute infections or vaccinations. The CDR3 totals 16 residues. Germline lookup yields CDR1 SGHVS and CDR2 FNYEAQ. V lost 1 base and J 0 bases, leaving 13 bases between the germline ends. Authors' processing steps: Junction-only immunoSEQ data arrived without quality scores, meaning filtering differed. Clones were read by immunoSEQ multiplex PCR, and TCRdb kept only the in-frame ones, dropping some. The V and J calls and clone size come from that table; D and trimming were worked out from the DNA. Among some 2.1 million clones, just over 90% were seen once, and the ten largest hold around 1.7%. With regard to this clone: Its specificity is not known.

This sequence originates from a man younger than 30 in good health. Some clones in this sample may be carry-over from other donors' samples. The chain couples TRBV7-6 to TRBJ2-7, with a weak D call TRBD1 (5 bases). Input material: naive CD8+ T cells from PBMCs. The DNA of the CDR3 is TGTGCCAGCAGCTTAGGTCCAGGGAATCCCTCCTACGAGCAGTACTTC. Protein sequence: CASSLGPGNPSYEQYF.